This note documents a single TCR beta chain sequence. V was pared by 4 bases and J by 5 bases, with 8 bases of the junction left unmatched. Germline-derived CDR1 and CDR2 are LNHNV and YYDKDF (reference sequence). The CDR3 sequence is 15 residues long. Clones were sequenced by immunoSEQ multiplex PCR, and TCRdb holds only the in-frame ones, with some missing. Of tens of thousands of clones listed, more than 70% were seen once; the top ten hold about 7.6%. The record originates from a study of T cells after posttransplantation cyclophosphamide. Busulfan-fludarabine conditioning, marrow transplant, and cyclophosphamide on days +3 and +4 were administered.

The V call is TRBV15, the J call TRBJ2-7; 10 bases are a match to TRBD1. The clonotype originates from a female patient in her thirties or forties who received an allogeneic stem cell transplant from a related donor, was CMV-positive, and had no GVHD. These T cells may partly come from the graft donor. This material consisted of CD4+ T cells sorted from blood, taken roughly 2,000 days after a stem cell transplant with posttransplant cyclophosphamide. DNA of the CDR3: TGTGCCACCAGCATTGGACAGGGGGAGTGGGACGAGCAGTACTTC. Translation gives CATSIGQGEWDEQYF.